These T cell receptor beta chains were read from a single sample in a study of blood T cell repertoires in COVID-19. Sequenced by immunoSEQ multiplex PCR; TCRdb stores in-frame clones only, minus some. The sample has some 260,000 clones, 84% seen once. The material sequenced was PBMCs or T cells enriched from blood (not recorded which). Receptors originate from a man aged 25-45 years with acute COVID-19. CDR3s include the opening cysteine and the closing phenylalanine or tryptophan. The D gene is left open where the match is weak. Some rows have no size entry. The others give once, few or many, or a class for an expanded clone.

clone_size,j_call,d_call,v_call,cdr3_aa,cdr3_nt
NA,TRBJ1-3,TRBD1,TRBV18,CASSLSTGFSGNTIYF,TGTGCCAGCTCCCTCTCGACAGGGTTCTCTGGAAACACCATATATTTT
NA,TRBJ1-1,TRBD1,TRBV4-1,CASSQPETGVVAFF,TGCGCCAGCAGCCAACCCGAGACAGGGGTAGTAGCTTTCTTT
NA,TRBJ1-5,NA,TRBV5-5,CASSWGRENQPQHF,TGTGCCAGCAGCTGGGGCAGGGAAAATCAGCCCCAGCATTTT
NA,TRBJ2-5,TRBD1,TRBV18,CASSAQGVQETQYF,TGTGCCAGCTCCGCACAGGGGGTTCAAGAGACCCAGTACTTC
NA,TRBJ2-2,TRBD1,TRBV4-1,CASSQEGTGGIGELFF,TGCGCCAGCAGCCAAGAAGGGACAGGGGGCATCGGGGAGCTGTTTTTT
few,TRBJ1-5,NA,TRBV30,CAWSWANQPQHF,TGTGCCTGGAGTTGGGCCAATCAGCCCCAGCATTTT
NA,TRBJ2-1,TRBD2,TRBV11-2,CASSLLAGGNNEQFF,TGTGCCAGCAGCCTCCTAGCGGGAGGGAACAATGAGCAGTTCTTC
NA,TRBJ2-1,NA,TRBV6-5,CASSGLFNEQFF,TGTGCCAGCAGCGGGTTGTTCAATGAGCAGTTCTTC
NA,TRBJ2-3,NA,TRBV5-6,CASLGLGNTQYF,TGTGCCAGCCTAGGCCTCGGGAATACGCAGTATTTT
NA,TRBJ2-5,NA,TRBV19,CASSIGPQETQYF,TGTGCCAGTAGTATTGGGCCGCAAGAGACCCAGTACTTC
NA,TRBJ1-1,TRBD1,TRBV6-5,CASRPPGGNTEAFF,TGTGCCAGCAGGCCCCCAGGGGGCAACACTGAAGCTTTCTTT
NA,TRBJ1-4,NA,TRBV7-9,CASSYRNEKLFF,TGTGCCAGCAGTTACAGAAATGAAAAACTGTTTTTT
NA,TRBJ1-1,NA,TRBV30,CAWSRFERVGTEAFF,TGTGCCTGGAGCCGGTTTGAGCGGGTCGGTACTGAAGCTTTCTTT
NA,TRBJ2-2,NA,TRBV14,CASSLVGGGELFF,TGTGCCAGCAGCCTAGTCGGGGGTGGGGAGCTGTTTTTT
NA,TRBJ2-2,NA,TRBV5-4,CASSLTGFNTGELFF,TGTGCCAGCAGCTTGACAGGGTTCAACACCGGGGAGCTGTTTTTT
NA,TRBJ2-1,TRBD2,TRBV28,CASTRGGSYNEQFF,TGTGCCAGCACCCGGGGGGGCTCCTACAATGAGCAGTTCTTC
NA,TRBJ2-5,NA,TRBV7-2,CASSLLLVLEETQYF,TGTGCCAGCAGTTTGCTACTAGTGTTGGAAGAGACCCAGTACTTC
NA,TRBJ1-2,TRBD1,TRBV29-1,CSGRQGRGYTF,TGCAGCGGGAGACAGGGGAGAGGCTACACCTTC
once,TRBJ1-2,NA,TRBV18,CASSPPGRVGYGYTF,TGTGCCAGCTCACCACCGGGCAGGGTGGGCTATGGCTACACCTTC
NA,TRBJ2-3,NA,TRBV7-3,CASSLLGGVNTQYF,TGTGCCAGCAGCTTATTGGGGGGAGTAAATACGCAGTATTTT
NA,TRBJ2-1,NA,TRBV4-1,CASSPRTAQVDEQFF,TGCGCCAGCAGCCCGAGGACAGCTCAAGTGGATGAGCAGTTCTTC
NA,TRBJ1-3,NA,TRBV5-5,CASSSDTGNTIYF,TGTGCCAGCAGCTCGGACACGGGAAACACCATATATTTT
few,TRBJ1-6,NA,TRBV5-6,CASRRDRGDSPLHF,TGTGCCAGCAGGCGGGACCGAGGGGATTCACCCCTCCACTTT
NA,TRBJ1-4,NA,TRBV24-1,CATSEATNEKLFF,TGTGCCACCAGTGAAGCGACTAATGAAAAACTGTTTTTT
NA,TRBJ2-1,TRBD2,TRBV6-2/TRBV6-3,CASSYSKLAGGGEQFF,TGTGCCAGCAGTTACTCGAAACTAGCGGGAGGTGGTGAGCAGTTCTTC
NA,TRBJ2-1,NA,TRBV30,CAWAGQYEQFF,TGTGCCTGGGCAGGGCAGTATGAGCAGTTCTTC
NA,TRBJ2-2,TRBD2,TRBV7-2,CASSLRGLAGGINTGELFF,TGTGCCAGCAGCCTTCGGGGACTAGCGGGAGGAATAAACACCGGGGAGCTGTTTTTT
NA,TRBJ2-2,NA,TRBV7-8,CASSLGAGNTGELFF,TGTGCCAGCAGCCTTGGGGCAGGGAACACCGGGGAGCTGTTTTTT
NA,TRBJ2-1,NA,TRBV19,CASSIVSGQYNEQFF,TGTGCCAGTAGTATCGTATCCGGACAGTACAATGAGCAGTTCTTC
NA,TRBJ1-4,TRBD1,TRBV5-1,CASSPDRGDEKLFF,TGCGCCAGCAGCCCGGACAGGGGAGATGAAAAACTGTTTTTT
NA,TRBJ1-1,NA,TRBV11-3,CASSLQVDSMNTEAFF,TGTGCCAGCAGCTTACAAGTGGACAGCATGAACACTGAAGCTTTCTTT
once,TRBJ1-2,NA,TRBV4-2,CASSQAGNPNYGYTF,TGTGCCAGCAGCCAAGCAGGGAATCCTAACTATGGCTACACCTTC
NA,TRBJ1-5,TRBD1,TRBV28,CASSLGTGKQPQHF,TGTGCCAGCAGTCTGGGGACAGGGAAGCAGCCCCAGCATTTT
once,TRBJ1-4,NA,TRBV2,CASRWGLSNEKLFF,TGTGCCAGCAGGTGGGGCTTATCTAATGAAAAACTGTTTTTT
NA,TRBJ1-3,NA,TRBV10-3,CAITEGLSGNTIYF,TGTGCCATCACTGAGGGACTCTCTGGAAACACCATATATTTT
once,TRBJ2-3,TRBD2,TRBV6-1,CASSEIAGGPTDTQYF,TGTGCCAGCAGTGAAATAGCGGGGGGGCCCACAGATACGCAGTATTTT
NA,TRBJ2-1,TRBD1,TRBV9,CASSVGLTGGADEQFF,TGTGCCAGCAGCGTAGGGTTGACAGGGGGCGCGGATGAGCAGTTCTTC
NA,TRBJ1-3,NA,TRBV19,CASSIVGPGGNTIYF,TGTGCCAGTAGTATAGTGGGCCCAGGAGGAAACACCATATATTTT
NA,TRBJ2-1,NA,TRBV4-1,CASSLRGSSYNEQFF,TGCGCCAGCAGTCTAAGGGGGAGCTCCTACAATGAGCAGTTCTTC
NA,TRBJ1-6,TRBD1,TRBV14,CASSQLQGSNSPLHF,TGTGCCAGCAGCCAATTACAGGGGAGCAATTCACCCCTCCACTTT
NA,TRBJ1-4,NA,TRBV28,CASSPHGQTTNEKLFF,TGTGCCAGCAGTCCGCACGGACAGACAACTAATGAAAAACTGTTTTTT
NA,TRBJ1-5,NA,TRBV21-1,CASSKYGTKGEPQHF,TGTGCCAGCAGCAAATATGGGACTAAAGGCGAGCCCCAGCATTTT
NA,TRBJ2-3,TRBD1,TRBV10-2,CASRELQGSWVDTQYF,TGCGCCAGCAGAGAGCTACAGGGGTCTTGGGTAGATACGCAGTATTTT
once,TRBJ2-1,NA,TRBV28,CASSVQGGSYNEQFF,TGTGCCAGCAGTGTACAGGGTGGCTCCTACAATGAGCAGTTCTTC
NA,TRBJ2-3,TRBD2,TRBV2,CASSVQLASTDTQYF,TGTGCCAGCAGTGTCCAACTAGCGAGCACAGATACGCAGTATTTT
NA,TRBJ1-1,NA,TRBV29-1,CSAHRAQNTEAFF,TGCAGCGCCCACAGGGCTCAGAACACTGAAGCTTTCTTT
NA,TRBJ1-5,TRBD1,TRBV19,CASTTPGTGFYQPQHF,TGTGCCAGTACCACCCCCGGGACAGGGTTTTATCAGCCCCAGCATTTT
NA,TRBJ2-3,NA,TRBV7-3,CASSLAGPDTQYF,TGTGCCAGCAGCTTAGCGGGACCAGATACGCAGTATTTT
NA,TRBJ1-3,NA,TRBV18,CASSPQGPSNGNTIYF,TGTGCCAGCTCACCCCAGGGTCCGAGTAATGGAAACACCATATATTTT
NA,TRBJ2-3,NA,TRBV6-1,CASSESTGGTDTQYF,TGTGCCAGCAGTGAGAGCACCGGGGGAACAGATACGCAGTATTTT
few,TRBJ1-4,TRBD1,TRBV3-1/TRBV3-2,CASRWTGGYTNEKLFF,TGTGCCAGCAGGTGGACAGGGGGTTATACTAATGAAAAACTGTTTTTT
few,TRBJ1-5,NA,TRBV19,CASSVEVAQPQHF,TGTGCCAGTAGCGTGGAGGTGGCTCAGCCCCAGCATTTT
NA,TRBJ1-2,TRBD1,TRBV12-3/TRBV12-4,CASSPTGGYGYTF,TGTGCCAGCAGCCCGACAGGGGGTTATGGCTACACCTTC
many,TRBJ1-5,NA,TRBV20-1,CSASKGVGNQPQHF,TGCAGTGCTAGTAAGGGGGTCGGGAATCAGCCCCAGCATTTT
NA,TRBJ1-1,TRBD1,TRBV9,CASSVEGQGISEAFF,TGTGCCAGCAGCGTAGAGGGACAGGGGATATCTGAAGCTTTCTTT
NA,TRBJ2-5,NA,TRBV12-2,CASRAPGVKMETQYF,TGTGCAAGTCGCGCTCCGGGGGTCAAGATGGAGACCCAGTACTTC
NA,TRBJ1-2,NA,TRBV7-8,CASSLDYRASYTF,TGTGCCAGCAGCTTAGATTACAGGGCAAGCTACACCTTC